The following is a TCR beta chain sequence with its context. The CDR3 length is 15 residues. CDR1 is SQVTM, CDR2 ANQGSEA, per germline. The authors made TCR beta cDNA libraries by 5'RACE template switching. This switching added a universal primer site and UMIs. TCRdb reworked the 5' RACE reads into one entry per CDR3 protein, no DNA. In all, the sample yields some 600,000 distinct CDR3 sequences. This entry is derived from a study of T cells expressing NK-cell markers. Study-level background: Each TCR beta repertoire originated in sorted T cells that were CD3+CD56+NKG2C+, CD3+CD56+NKG2C- or CD3+CD56-NKG2C+.

The rearrangement links TRBV29-1 to TRBJ2-3; TCRdb lists TRBD2, though no DNA is available to test this call. This clonotype was obtained from a man aged 18 to 30 in good health. The sequencing sample was made of blood T cells: a sorted CD56 or NKG2C T cell subset, CD4+ or CD8+ T cells, or bulk PBMC T cells (not recorded which). The CDR3 here is CSVARERRNTDTQYF.